The 30 T cell receptor beta chains presented below share a single source sample, sequenced in a study of blood T cell repertoires in COVID-19. The repertoire was sequenced with immunoSEQ multiplex PCR; TCRdb's copy has only in-frame clones and lacks some. The repertoire holds around 60,000 clones, about three quarters seen once, with under 25% in the top ten. The material sequenced was peripheral blood. Receptors originate from a man aged 30-40 years with COVID-19, enrolled during active disease.

The J gene is TRBJ1-2, the V gene TRBV10-3; D is ambiguous. Trimming cost V 0 bases and J 4 bases, with 6 bases left between them. This CDR3 is built from 13 residues. Germline V gene data show CDR1 as ENHRY and CDR2 as SYGVKD. As DNA, the CDR3 is TGTGCCATCAGTGAGTCTGGAGTCTATGGCTACACCTTC. As protein: CAISESGVYGYTF.

The V and J genes are TRBV6-5 and TRBJ2-1; a possible D gene is TRBD1 (6 bases). Germline values: CDR1 MNHEY, CDR2 SVGAGI. CDR3 length: 13 residues. V was cut by 6 bases and J by 6 bases, with 12 bases left in between. CDR3 nucleotides: TGTGCCAGCAGCAGGGGACCCCCCAATGAGCAGTTCTTC. Residues: CASSRGPPNEQFF.

This chain links TRBV2 with TRBJ2-7, with 10 positions matching TRBD2. The V gene end was trimmed by 7 bases and the J gene end by 3 bases; junction bases not matched to a gene: 6. This CDR3 comprises 14 residues. Per the germline V gene, CDR1 is SNHLY and CDR2 is FYNNEI. CDR3 coding DNA: TGTGCCAGCAATGGACTAGCGGAGCACTACGAGCAGTACTTC. Translation gives CASNGLAEHYEQYF.

This clone was detected once. V is TRBV7-9 and J is TRBJ2-7; 10 nucleotides align to TRBD2. Trimming took 4 bases from V and 2 from J; bases not matched to a gene: 11. This CDR3 has 17 amino acids. The V gene's germline CDR1 is SEHNR and CDR2 FQNEAQ (reference sequence). The CDR3 DNA sequence: TGTGCCAGCAGCTCACAGAGGACTAGCGGCATAACCTACGAGCAGTACTTC. It yields the protein CASSSQRTSGITYEQYF.

About this clone: The same CDR3 arises from other DNA sequences in this sample as well. The rearrangement uses TRBV3-1 (or the pseudogene TRBV3-2) and TRBJ2-5, with D hard to call. The germline CDR1 and CDR2 sequences are LGHDT and YNNKEL (reference sequence). Trimming stripped 1 base from V and 2 bases from J, with 5 bases between. The CDR3 spans 13 residues. CDR3 loop: CASSQAGQETQYF. The CDR3 DNA follows: TGTGCCAGCAGCCAAGCGGGTCAAGAGACCCAGTACTTC.

A single count supports this clone. V is TRBV9 and J is TRBJ1-5; tentative D call: TRBD1 (6 bases). Trimming shortened V by 3 bases and J by 1 base, and 11 bases separated the two germline ends. The CDR3 is made up of 15 amino acids. Germline loops: CDR1 SGDLS, CDR2 YYNGEE. In DNA form, the CDR3 reads TGTGCCAGCAGCGATGGGACAACAAGCAATCAGCCCCAGCATTTT. It codes for CASSDGTTSNQPQHF.

The chain recombines TRBV5-1 with TRBJ2-7; D is perhaps TRBD2 (5 bases). The CDR3 runs to 15 residues. V was clipped by 2 bases and J by 0 bases, with 12 bases between them. Germline CDR1 SGHRS, CDR2 YFSETQ. CDR3 residues: CASSFGGLSSYEQYF. The CDR3 DNA reads as TGCGCCAGCAGCTTTGGAGGACTCTCCTCCTACGAGCAGTACTTC.

The chain combines TRBV5-1 with TRBJ2-7, with TRBD2 identical over 11 bases. V lost 4 bases to trimming and J lost 5 bases; unmatched junction nucleotides: 11. In germline, CDR1 is SGHRS, CDR2 YFSETQ. CDR3 length: 16 residues. The CDR3 DNA follows: TGCGCCAGCAGCCTGGGACTAGCGGCAAATCCCCACGAGCAGTACTTC. The encoded protein is CASSLGLAANPHEQYF.

The rearrangement uses TRBV29-1 and TRBJ2-3; TRBD2 agrees at 10 bases. The CDR3 contains 14 residues. Germline CDR1 reads SQVTM; CDR2 reads ANQGSEA. V lost 6 bases to trimming and J lost 2 bases; unmatched junction nucleotides: 5. The CDR3 coding sequence is TGCAGCGTAAGTAGCGGGAGGTCCACAGATACGCAGTATTTT. It is translated as CSVSSGRSTDTQYF.

The chain is built from TRBV7-9 and TRBJ1-1; the match to TRBD1 covers 7 bases. This CDR3 has 14 amino acids. CDR1 and CDR2 (germline): SEHNR, FQNEAQ (reference sequence). The V segment lost 5 bases and the J segment 0 bases; nucleotides outside the gene matches: 3. The CDR3 is CASSTGTVNTEAFF. The DNA of the CDR3 is TGTGCCAGCAGCACCGGGACAGTGAACACTGAAGCTTTCTTT.

V and J are TRBV3-1 (or the pseudogene TRBV3-2) and TRBJ2-2; 7 bases align to TRBD2. Looked up from germline, CDR1 is LGHDT and CDR2 is YNNKEL (reference sequence). Unmatched junction bases numbered 9, after V lost 3 bases and J lost 5 bases. This CDR3 contains 16 residues. CDR3: CASSQGTTFGTGELFF. As DNA, the CDR3 is TGTGCCAGCAGCCAGGGGACTACCTTTGGGACCGGGGAGCTGTTTTTT.

V and J are TRBV10-3 and TRBJ2-2; D may be TRBD1 (7 bases). This CDR3 has 14 residues. The germline V gene encodes CDR1 ENHRY and CDR2 SYGVKD. Trimming removed 6 bases from V and 3 bases from J, with 11 bases in between. CDR3 protein: CAIRRDSDTGELFF. DNA of the CDR3: TGTGCCATCAGGCGGGACAGCGACACCGGGGAGCTGTTTTTT.

V and J are TRBV2 and TRBJ2-6; D is possibly TRBD2 (5 bases). The CDR3 runs to 20 residues. The germline V and J ends were trimmed by 6 bases and 0 bases, with 24 bases remaining between them. Germline V lookup: CDR1 SNHLY, CDR2 FYNNEI. CDR3 nucleotide sequence: TGTGCCAGCAGGCATAGACCGGGGAAAGTTGTGAGCTCTGGGGCCAACGTCCTGACTTTC. As protein: CASRHRPGKVVSSGANVLTF.

The chain uses TRBV6-5 and TRBJ2-7, with a possible D match to TRBD1 (5 bases). The length of the CDR3 is 13 residues. Trimming shortened V by 2 bases and J by 2 bases, and 7 bases separated the two germline ends. Germline V gene data show CDR1 as MNHEY and CDR2 as SVGAGI. In nucleotides, the CDR3 is TGTGCCAGCAGTTACGGACACCCCTACGAGCAGTACTTC. This translates into CASSYGHPYEQYF.

The V and J genes are TRBV7-2 and TRBJ1-1; D perhaps matches TRBD1 (5 bases). Germline CDR1 and CDR2: SGHTA and FQGNSA. The CDR3 totals 13 residues. V was clipped by 5 bases and J by 5 bases, with 12 bases between them. This CDR3 reads CASSNQGWTEAFF. CDR3 DNA sequence: TGTGCCAGCAGCAACCAGGGTTGGACTGAAGCTTTCTTT.

The chain employs TRBV10-2 and TRBJ2-1; D uncertain. Trimming shortened V by 5 bases and J by 4 bases, and 6 bases separated the two germline ends. The CDR3 length is 12 residues. Per the germline V gene, CDR1 is WSHSY and CDR2 is SAAADI. The chain's CDR3 is CASSLQYNEQFF. The CDR3 region has the DNA TGCGCCAGCAGTTTACAGTACAATGAGCAGTTCTTC.

The gene calls are TRBV5-4 and TRBJ1-6; D is ambiguous. The CDR3 has 17 residues. Trimming took 3 bases from V and 1 from J, leaving 14 bases between them. Per germline, CDR1 SGHNT and CDR2 YYREEE (reference sequence). The CDR3 DNA reads as TGTGCCAGCAGCTCCCCTGTGGAGGTTTCCTATAATTCACCCCTCCACTTT. It codes for CASSSPVEVSYNSPLHF.

V usage is TRBV7-9 and J usage is TRBJ2-5; TRBD1 matches 11 bases. Trimming at V came to 0 bases and at J to 5 bases, leaving 5 bases not matched to a gene. This CDR3 comprises 16 residues. Germline V gene sequence: CDR1 SEHNR, CDR2 FQNEAQ (reference sequence). The CDR3: CASSLAGTGGEETQYF. In DNA, the CDR3 is TGTGCCAGCAGCTTAGCAGGGACAGGGGGGGAGGAGACCCAGTACTTC.

A few counts support this clone. J is TRBJ1-1 and V is TRBV19; unclear D gene. Trimming removed 3 bases at V and 2 bases at J, with 10 bases between. Germline values: CDR1 LNHDA, CDR2 SQIVND (reference sequence). The CDR3 sequence is 14 residues long. The CDR3: CASSIPQVNTEAFF. Here the CDR3 DNA reads TGTGCCAGTAGTATCCCTCAGGTTAACACTGAAGCTTTCTTT. The whole variable domain, remainder taken from reference TRBV19 and TRBJ1-1, is DGGITQSPKYLFRKEGQNVTLSCEQNLNHDAMYWYRQDPGQGLRLIYYSQIVNDFQKGDIAEGYSVSREKKESFPLTVTSAQKNPTAFYLCASSIPQVNTEAFFGQGTRLTVV.

DNA for the CDR3: TGTGCCAGCAAACAGGGGATCAATCAGCCCCAGCATTTT. Protein sequence: CASKQGINQPQHF. The V and J genes are TRBV7-8 and TRBJ1-5, with 7 nucleotides matching TRBD1. V lost 7 bases to trimming and J lost 3 bases; unmatched junction nucleotides: 3. This CDR3 region has 13 residues. CDR1 and CDR2 from the germline V gene are SGHVS and FQNEAQ.

Only a few counts were recorded for this clone. The chain joins TRBV15 to TRBJ1-2; D is ambiguous. The germline V gene has CDR1 LNHNV and CDR2 YYDKDF (reference sequence). The CDR3 has 15 amino acids. Trimming took 0 bases from V and 3 from J, leaving 11 bases between them. CDR3: CATSREHTADYGYTF. The DNA for the CDR3 is TGTGCCACCAGCAGAGAACATACAGCGGACTATGGCTACACCTTC.

J is TRBJ2-7 and V is TRBV14, with 8 bases matching TRBD2. The V and J ends lost 4 bases and 0 bases, in that order; junction bases with no gene match: 8. This CDR3 comprises 16 residues. Germline CDR1 and CDR2: SGHDN and FVKESK. CDR3 protein: CASSRRAGEPSYEQYF. DNA of the CDR3: TGTGCCAGCAGCCGCCGAGCGGGGGAACCCTCCTACGAGCAGTACTTC.

This clone was recorded only once. This sequence joins TRBV5-1 and TRBJ2-5; 13 bases align to TRBD2. Looked up from germline, CDR1 is SGHRS and CDR2 is YFSETQ. With V trimmed by 5 bases and J by 5 bases, 6 bases remained unmatched. The length of the CDR3 is 15 residues. The chain's CDR3 is CASRTSGGALETQYF. The CDR3 region has the DNA TGCGCCAGCAGAACTAGCGGGGGGGCCCTGGAGACCCAGTACTTC. Supplemented by reference TRBV5-1 and TRBJ2-5, the full variable domain reads KAGVTQTPRYLIKTRGQQVTLSCSPISGHRSVSWYQQTPGQGLQFLFEYFSETQRNKGNFPGRFSGRQFSNSRSEMNVSTLELGDSALYLCASRTSGGALETQYFGPGTRLLVL.

The chain carries TRBV7-6 and TRBJ2-7; 7 bases are shared with TRBD2. The CDR3 extends over 16 amino acids. Germline CDR1 SGHVS, CDR2 FNYEAQ. Unmatched junction bases numbered 12, after V lost 1 base and J lost 6 bases. The DNA for the CDR3 is TGTGCCAGCAGCTTAGAGGTCGGGAGCCCGGGGGGCGAGCAGTACTTC. Translation gives CASSLEVGSPGGEQYF.

This chain joins TRBV29-1 and TRBJ2-1; D gene uncertain. This CDR3 has 14 amino acids. Trimming took off 4 bases at V and 0 bases at J, with 10 bases between the two ends. CDR1 and CDR2 (germline): SQVTM, ANQGSEA. In DNA form, the CDR3 reads TGCAGCGTTGTAACGCCGAGCTCCTACAATGAGCAGTTCTTC. Its translation is CSVVTPSSYNEQFF.

This sequence joins TRBV6-2 or TRBV6-3 and TRBJ2-7; D call uncertain. Trimming removed 0 bases from V and 0 bases from J, with 6 bases in between. The germline V gene has CDR1 MNHEY and CDR2 SVGEGT. The CDR3 has 14 amino acids. In nucleotides, the CDR3 is TGTGCCAGCAGTTACTCCTTGAGCTCCTACGAGCAGTACTTC. Protein: CASSYSLSSYEQYF.

The rearrangement joins TRBV28 to TRBJ1-6; tentative D call: TRBD1 (6 bases). CDR1 and CDR2 (germline): MDHEN, SYDVKM. Trimming removed 5 bases at V and 7 bases at J, with 18 bases between. CDR3 length: 16 amino acids. The CDR3 DNA follows: TGTGCCAGCAGTGGTGGAGGGGGGGCGCAAAATTCACCCCTCCACTTT. This sequence encodes CASSGGGGAQNSPLHF.

The rearrangement joins TRBV7-2 to TRBJ2-3, with 10 bases that match TRBD1. The CDR3 is made up of 15 amino acids. V dropped 1 base and J dropped 4; count of bases not matched to a gene: 2. The germline gives CDR1 SGHTA, CDR2 FQGNSA. In DNA, the CDR3 is TGTGCCAGCAGCTTAGACGGGACAGGGGCAGATACGCAGTATTTT. Protein product: CASSLDGTGADTQYF.

This chain uses TRBV2 with TRBJ1-5; D possibly corresponds to TRBD1 (5 bases). Trimming removed 6 bases from V and 5 bases from J, with 11 bases in between. CDR3 size: 13 residues. Germline V gene lookup returns CDR1 SNHLY and CDR2 FYNNEI. The CDR3: CASRQGEDQPQHF. CDR3 DNA: TGTGCCAGCAGGCAGGGCGAAGATCAGCCCCAGCATTTT.

The V and J genes are TRBV13 and TRBJ2-5, with D perhaps TRBD1 (5 bases). CDR1 PRHDT and CDR2 FYEKMQ come from the germline V gene (reference sequence). V shed 5 bases and J shed 2 bases, with 15 bases lying between them. The length of the CDR3 is 15 residues. The CDR3 loop is CASSQGVSRQETQYF. The CDR3 DNA reads TGTGCCAGCAGCCAAGGGGTCTCGAGGCAAGAGACCCAGTACTTC.